A selection of T cell receptor beta chains follows, all from one sample in a study of shared T cell receptors in the human thymus. Libraries were prepared by immunoSEQ multiplex PCR; TCRdb keeps only in-frame clonotypes and omits some of them. The table shows 700,000 to 750,000 clones, with 80% to 90% occurring only once. This sample was also put to use in a study of human thymus T cells.

Sequencing was carried out using thymocytes. The receptors derive from a girl under three years old with a congenital heart defect. The CDR3 runs from the conserved cysteine through the conserved F or W. The order of the fields is J gene, D gene, V gene, clone size, CDR3 protein, CDR3 DNA. The D gene is left open where the match is weak. Rows give clone size only sometimes, using once, few, many, or a class for an expanded clone.

TRBJ2-3	NA	TRBV5-1	NA	CASSLVGGLGTDTQYF	TGCGCCAGCAGCTTGGTCGGGGGATTGGGTACAGATACGCAGTATTTT
TRBJ1-6	TRBD1	TRBV5-6	NA	CASSLGDRVNSPLHF	TGTGCCAGCAGCTTGGGGGACAGGGTTAATTCACCCCTCCACTTT
TRBJ2-1	TRBD2	TRBV7-9	NA	CASTNRPSQRGEQFF	TGTGCCAGCACCAACCGGCCTTCTCAGCGGGGGGAGCAGTTCTTC
TRBJ1-1	NA	TRBV10-3	NA	CAISVLGQEQGLGAFF	TGTGCCATCAGTGTGCTCGGTCAGGAGCAGGGTCTGGGAGCTTTCTTT
TRBJ1-2	NA	TRBV27	once	CASSLFTGTGYTF	TGTGCCAGCAGTCTCTTCACAGGGACTGGCTACACCTTC
TRBJ2-5	TRBD2	TRBV19	NA	CASSIELAGGSRETQYF	TGTGCCAGTAGTATTGAACTAGCGGGGGGGAGTCGAGAGACCCAGTACTTC
TRBJ2-4	NA	TRBV14	NA	CASSQQSTGSAKNIQYF	TGTGCCAGCAGCCAACAATCGACAGGATCAGCCAAAAACATTCAGTACTTC
TRBJ2-2	NA	TRBV25-1	NA	CASGIPQGPNTGELFF	TGTGCCAGCGGAATCCCACAGGGTCCGAACACCGGGGAGCTGTTTTTT
TRBJ1-6	TRBD1	TRBV7-8	NA	CASSLRQGMGSPLHF	TGTGCCAGCAGCCTAAGACAGGGAATGGGTTCACCCCTCCACTTT
TRBJ1-1	NA	TRBV21-1	NA	CASSSPRAGNTEAFF	TGTGCCAGCAGCTCCCCGAGGGCGGGGAACACTGAAGCTTTCTTT
TRBJ1-2	NA	TRBV11-2	NA	CASSLEGRGNYGYTF	TGTGCCAGCAGCTTAGAGGGCAGGGGCAACTATGGCTACACCTTC
TRBJ2-7	TRBD2	TRBV19	few	CASSIGSAGGLYEQYF	TGTGCCAGTAGTATTGGATCAGCGGGGGGACTATACGAGCAGTACTTC
TRBJ2-1	TRBD2	TRBV4-3	once	CASSLGGLKRGGSYNEQFF	TGCGCCAGCAGCCTCGGGGGACTCAAGCGGGGGGGCTCCTACAATGAGCAGTTCTTC
TRBJ2-2	TRBD1	TRBV10-3	NA	CAISESPRDRENTGELFF	TGTGCCATCAGTGAGTCGCCCCGGGACAGGGAGAACACCGGGGAGCTGTTTTTT
TRBJ1-5	NA	TRBV27	NA	CASSPLDSFGQPQHF	TGTGCCAGCAGTCCCCTAGACAGTTTTGGGCAGCCCCAGCATTTT
TRBJ1-1	TRBD1	TRBV4-3	NA	CASSQDTPSDRPHTEAFF	TGCGCCAGCAGCCAAGACACTCCATCGGACAGGCCCCACACTGAAGCTTTCTTT
TRBJ1-5	TRBD1	TRBV19	NA	CASSLGTGNSNQPQHF	TGTGCCAGTAGTCTGGGGACAGGGAATAGCAATCAGCCCCAGCATTTT